This T cell receptor (beta chain) was found in a study of CD8+ T cells in alopecia areata (dated by TCRdb to between 2017 and 2018). For the study in its entirety: The treated patients took part in an open-label pilot trial in which moderate-to-severe alopecia areata was treated with oral tofacitinib at 5 to 10 mg twice daily. The RNA source kit depended on sample type: the PAXgene miRNA kit for fixed scalp, the miRNeasy kit for PBMCs, and the RNeasy kit for mouse skin. Biopsies were taken from tofacitinib-treated patients at baseline and again at 4 and 24 weeks into treatment, and several of those patients also had a later scalp biopsy. Human TCRbeta sequencing covered scalp tissue and sorted CD4+ and CD8+ peripheral blood T cells from patchy and totalis/universalis alopecia areata patients and healthy controls. The SALT score, which quantifies the percentage of affected scalp surface area, was used to measure disease severity in treated patients. Amplification of TCRbeta CDR3 regions was done by immunoSEQ multiplex PCR using 35 Vbeta forward primers and 13 Jbeta reverse primers. Scalp clonality was compared across normal scalp (n=4), patchy alopecia areata scalp (n=8), and alopecia totalis/universalis scalp (n=8). To study T cell clonal expansion in alopecia areata, the researchers applied high-throughput TCRbeta sequencing to both the C3H/HeJ mouse model and human patients. Tofacitinib was administered for 6 to 18 months, and 6 months of follow-up off drug were then conducted to assess delayed response and recurrence. Broader findings and caveats from the paper: Because the treated cohort was small and had only one nonresponder, larger studies are needed to examine links between baseline CD8+ expansion and response. Scalp clonality and the number of expanded CD8+ clones among the top 100 scalp clones were significantly decreased by tofacitinib. During tofacitinib treatment, many expanded lesional clones stuck around in both scalp and blood, and this persistence may partly explain why relapse happens after treatment is stopped. Shared TCR sequences between patients were less evident than in mice, which may be partly attributable to HLA diversity in the patient population. Compared with normal scalp, lesional scalp had higher clonality and more expanded CD8+ clones, particularly in alopecia totalis/universalis, a pattern that suggests antigenic drive. Unlike mouse skin, which is dominated by gammadelta T cells, normal human skin has resident alphabeta T cells that are also sequenced, and this complicates analysis of the scalp TCR repertoire.

Libraries were constructed by the immunoSEQ multiplex PCR assay. RNA was extracted from all samples and reverse transcribed into cDNA, which served as template for TCR sequencing. SuperScript III was used to make first-strand cDNA, primed with a 2:1 mix of oligo-dT and random hexamers. A synthetic immune receptor repertoire was used to gauge amplification bias, and whatever bias remained was removed computationally. Under the source paper's analysis protocol: Raw reads were preprocessed to remove errors, and CDR3 was defined by IMGT conventions from the conserved cysteine to phenylalanine. To get clonality, Shannon entropy was normalized by log2 of the number of productive unique TCRs and the result was subtracted from 1. Scalp TCRbeta sequences were cross-referenced with sorted blood CD4 and CD8 repertoires so that the CD4 or CD8 identity of scalp clones could be inferred. Sourced from immuneACCESS, this table was stored by TCRdb with only in-frame sequences that have V and J called. A share of the clones is absent; for the studies checked, an unresolved V gene accounts for under half, and the remainder has no known explanation. That table supplies the V and J calls and clone size; D and trimming were determined from the DNA. Across this sample there are 160,000 or so clones, with roughly 63% seen only once. Around 15% of the sample goes to the ten largest clones.

Remarks on this clone: What this receptor recognizes is not known. No per-base quality is available; no much larger clone lies one base away.

The treatment or condition label here, explained by the study, means: oral pan-JAK inhibitor, 5-10 mg twice daily. Lesional scalp punch biopsies and peripheral blood were obtained from alopecia areata patients. PBMCs were isolated by density centrifugation and stained for CD3, CD4 and CD8, and CD4+ and CD8+ T cells were sorted on a FACSAria. A distance of 17 bases separates the germline ends of V and J, which lose 0 bases and 2 bases respectively. As encoded in the germline V gene, CDR1 is SNHLY while CDR2 is FYNNEI. The CDR3, cysteine through phenylalanine, is 17 amino acids long. Only CDR3 DNA remains: 51 bases, in frame from the first base.

The receptor was derived from a human donor with alopecia areata. The sequence links TRBV2 to TRBJ2-7; the D gene is unclear. Sample: CD4+ T cells sorted from blood, taken around week 55, from a patient treated with tofacitinib. The sequenced DNA is TGTGCCAGCAGTGAAGCGCTCTCGGCAGCGATCCCCTACGAGCAGTACTTC. It specifies CASSEALSAAIPYEQYF.